This record covers a single T cell receptor (beta chain). Authors' methods: Reference gene primer amplification gave nucleated cell count estimates. Some clones are missing from TCRdb's copy, which holds only in-frame ones; the method was immunoSEQ multiplex PCR. For V, J and clone size, that table is used; D and trimming come from the DNA. This table has about 130,000 clones, approximately 91% appearing once. The sample originates from a study of blood T cell repertoires in COVID-19. Study overall: Samples of COVID-19 (acute and convalescent) were obtained from the United States, Italy and Spain. PBMCs, B-cell-depleted T cells, or T cells provided the cDNA or gDNA that made up the material.

The CDR3 sequence is 14 residues long. Germline V lookup: CDR1 SGHRS, CDR2 YFSETQ. V lost 7 bases, J lost 3 bases, and 16 bases lay in between. V is TRBV5-1 and J is TRBJ1-1; D might be TRBD1 (5 bases). The TCR comes from a woman older than 75 with acute or convalescent COVID-19. Sequencing was carried out using peripheral blood. The CDR3, as DNA: TGCGCCAGCGTTTGGTCCGGAGGGGACACTGAAGCTTTCTTT. Its protein product is CASVWSGGDTEAFF.